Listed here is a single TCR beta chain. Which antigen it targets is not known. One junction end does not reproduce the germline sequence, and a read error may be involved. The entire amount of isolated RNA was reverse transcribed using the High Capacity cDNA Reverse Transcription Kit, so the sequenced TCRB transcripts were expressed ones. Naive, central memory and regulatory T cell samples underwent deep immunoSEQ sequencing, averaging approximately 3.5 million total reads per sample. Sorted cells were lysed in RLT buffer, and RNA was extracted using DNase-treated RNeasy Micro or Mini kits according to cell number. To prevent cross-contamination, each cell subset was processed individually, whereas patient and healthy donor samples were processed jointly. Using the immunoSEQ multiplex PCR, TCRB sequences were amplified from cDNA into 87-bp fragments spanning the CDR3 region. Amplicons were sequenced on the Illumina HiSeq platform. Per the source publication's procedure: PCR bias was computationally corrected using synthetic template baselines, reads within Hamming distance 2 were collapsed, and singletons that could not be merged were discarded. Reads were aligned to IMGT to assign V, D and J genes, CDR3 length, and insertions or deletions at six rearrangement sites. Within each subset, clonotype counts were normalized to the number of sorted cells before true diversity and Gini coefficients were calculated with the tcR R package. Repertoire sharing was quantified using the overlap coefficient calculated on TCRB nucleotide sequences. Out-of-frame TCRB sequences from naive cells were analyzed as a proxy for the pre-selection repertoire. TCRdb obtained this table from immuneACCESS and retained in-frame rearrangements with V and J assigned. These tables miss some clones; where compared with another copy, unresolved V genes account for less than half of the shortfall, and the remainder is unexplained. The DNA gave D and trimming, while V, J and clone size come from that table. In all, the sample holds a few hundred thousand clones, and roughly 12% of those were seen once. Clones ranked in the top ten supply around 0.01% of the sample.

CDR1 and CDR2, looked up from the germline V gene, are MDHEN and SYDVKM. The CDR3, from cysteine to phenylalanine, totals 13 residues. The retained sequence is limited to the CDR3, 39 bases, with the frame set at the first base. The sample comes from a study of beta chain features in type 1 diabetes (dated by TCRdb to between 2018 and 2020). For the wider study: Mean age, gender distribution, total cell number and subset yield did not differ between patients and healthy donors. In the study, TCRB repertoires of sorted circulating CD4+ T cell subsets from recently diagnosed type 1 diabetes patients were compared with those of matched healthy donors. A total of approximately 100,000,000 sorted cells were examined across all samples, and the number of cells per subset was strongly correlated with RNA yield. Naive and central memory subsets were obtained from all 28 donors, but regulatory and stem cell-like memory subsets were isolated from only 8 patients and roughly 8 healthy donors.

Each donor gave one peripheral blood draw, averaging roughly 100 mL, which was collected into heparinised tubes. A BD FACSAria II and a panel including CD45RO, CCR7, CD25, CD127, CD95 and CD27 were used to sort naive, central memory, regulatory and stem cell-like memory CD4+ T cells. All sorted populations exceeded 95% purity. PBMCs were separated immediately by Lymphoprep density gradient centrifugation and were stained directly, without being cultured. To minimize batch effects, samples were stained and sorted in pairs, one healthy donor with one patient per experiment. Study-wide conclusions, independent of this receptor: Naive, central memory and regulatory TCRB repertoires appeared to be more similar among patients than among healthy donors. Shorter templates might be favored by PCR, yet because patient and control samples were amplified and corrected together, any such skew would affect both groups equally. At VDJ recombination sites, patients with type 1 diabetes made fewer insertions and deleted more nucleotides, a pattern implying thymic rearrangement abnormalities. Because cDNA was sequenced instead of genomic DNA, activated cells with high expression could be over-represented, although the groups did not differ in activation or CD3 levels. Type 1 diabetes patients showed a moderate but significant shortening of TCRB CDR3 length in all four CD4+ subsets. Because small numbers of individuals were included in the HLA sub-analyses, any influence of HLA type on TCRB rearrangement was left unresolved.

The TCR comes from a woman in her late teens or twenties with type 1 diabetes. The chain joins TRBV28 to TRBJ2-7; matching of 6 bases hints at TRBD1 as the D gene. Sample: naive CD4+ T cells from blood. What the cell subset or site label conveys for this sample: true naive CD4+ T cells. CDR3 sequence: CASSRGQSGHHEF. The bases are TGTGCCAGCAGTCGGGGCCAATCGGGACATCACGAATTC.